Sequencing of this T cell receptor beta chain was carried out in a study of T-cell reconstitution after alpha-beta-depleted transplantation in children. V was pared by 5 bases and J by 6 bases, with 25 bases between. The germline V gene has CDR1 DFQATT and CDR2 SNEGSKA (reference sequence). The CDR3 has 16 residues. A library of TCRbeta sequences, prepared with unique molecular identifiers, was generated. TCRdb processed the PCR reads anew with MiXCR; each CDR3 protein has one entry. The sample holds about 610,000 distinct CDR3 sequences, 10% to 13% seen once. The sequencing here drew on PBMCs from the stem cell graft donor, taken from the stem cell graft. This chain links TRBV20-1 with TRBJ1-1; perhaps TRBD1 as D (6 bases). This clonotype was obtained from a human donor who donated a stem cell graft to a child with acute myeloid leukemia. Here the CDR3 DNA reads TGCAGTGCTCGCTCATCACAGGGAGGAATCCACCCTGAAGCTTTCTTT. Protein product: CSARSSQGGIHPEAFF.